This T cell receptor beta chain was captured by sequencing in a study of low-dose radiotherapy and immunotherapy resistance in tumors (dated by TCRdb to about 2022). In the study overall: Cohort 1 received 0.5 Gy per fraction every 2 weeks, with a prescribed total PTV dose of 6.5 Gy. Patients in Cohort 2 were given 1 Gy per fraction every two weeks, for a total of 13 Gy across 26 weeks. Patients were given nivolumab as a 240 mg flat dose every two weeks and ipilimumab at 1 mg/kg every six weeks, with both drugs delivered intravenously. Intravenous cyclophosphamide at 200 mg/m2 was administered every two weeks, one day ahead of each radiation and immunotherapy administration. Starting on cycle 1 day 1, patients took 300 mg of aspirin by mouth once a day for four cycles. Trial participants were not randomized into treatment groups. The translational analysis covered eight patients: three from the first dose cohort and the first five from the second dose cohort.

Sample time point, as interpreted from the label and publication: after trial treatment. The treatment or condition label of this sample denotes: LDRT plus nivolumab, ipilimumab, low-dose cyclophosphamide and aspirin (RACIN trial). The donors took part in RACIN, a single-arm, phase I, dose-escalation trial that combined nivolumab, ipilimumab, aspirin, low-dose cyclophosphamide and low-dose radiotherapy. To be eligible, a patient needed to have an advanced solid tumor that was TIL-negative. Sequencing instrument: Illumina HiSeq 2500. First-strand cDNA was synthesized with Superscript III and a set of TRAV- and TRBV-specific primers, covering both TCRalpha and TCRbeta chains. TCRs were amplified with Phusion for 20 PCR cycles, with a constant-region primer paired with the adapter attached to the V primers. The isolated mRNA was amplified using the MessageAmp II aRNA Amplification Kit, with in vitro transcription performed for 15 to 20 hours at 37 degrees C. mRNA for TCR sequencing was isolated with the Dynabeads mRNA DIRECT Purification Kit. Indexed Illumina adapters were added in a second Phusion PCR of about 25 cycles, and the PCR products were purified with AMPure XP beads. Turning to the authors' computational methods: Custom Perl scripts pooled TCR sequences encoding the same protein, removed out-of-frame sequences and computed each clonotype's abundance. The analysis excluded TCR sequences that were supported by just one read. Shannon entropy, Gini index, clonality, richness, and the frequency of TCRs shared between repertoires were included as repertoire metrics. The public reads were reanalyzed by TCRdb: fastp trimming at Q25, MiXCR alignment, in-frame beta chains only. Every CDR3 protein is listed once, alongside the most common genes and DNA of its rows. The V and J calls come from TCRdb's annotation, not from the publication. The sample records around 80,000 distinct CDR3 sequences, around a sixth of which are singletons. The ten most abundant clones make up approximately 1.5% of the sample.

Trimmed from V: 5 bases; trimmed from J: 6 bases; junction bases lacking a gene match: 13. The CDR3 contains 18 residues, cysteine and phenylalanine counted. Just CDR3 DNA is preserved here, 54 bases in frame from base 1. With respect to this clonotype: Its antigen is currently not known. No base quality values were provided; no much bigger clone lies one nucleotide off.

The chain couples TRBV12-3 or TRBV12-4 to TRBJ2-1, with 13 bases in between that match TRBD2. The sequencing used PBMCs, collected after low-dose radiotherapy plus immunotherapy. The TCR sequence derives from a male donor with prostate cancer. The nucleotide sequence is TGTGCCAGCAGTACTCAAGGCGGACTAGCGGGAGAAGGCAATGAGCAGTTCTTC. Translation gives CASSTQGGLAGEGNEQFF.